One and the same sample provided the 30 T cell receptor beta chains below, sequenced in a study of CD8+CD57+ T cells in acquired aplastic anemia. The study profiled TCR beta VDJ and CDR3 using genomic DNA as template. One entry per CDR3 protein results from TCRdb running MiXCR on the reads. The sample holds under 250,000 distinct CDR3 sequences, approximately 35% seen once. The material sequenced was sorted CD4+, CD8+, or CD8+CD57+ T cells (not recorded which) from PBMCs. The origin of the receptors is a human donor in good health, serving as a control.

J is TRBJ1-5 and V is TRBV20-1; 10 bases match TRBD1. CDR3 length equals 14 residues. The V gene's germline CDR1 is DFQATT and CDR2 SNEGSKA (reference sequence). V lost 6 bases to trimming and J lost 5 bases; unmatched junction nucleotides: 7. The CDR3 loop reads CSAEDRGKDQPQHF. For the CDR3, the DNA is TGCAGTGCCGAGGACAGGGGGAAGGATCAGCCCCAGCATTTT.

Note on this clonotype: A much larger clone differs by one base, so this may be a read error. The chain links TRBV4-1 to TRBJ2-5; D unclear. The CDR3 length is 13 residues. Germline CDR1 MGHRA, CDR2 YSYEKL. CDR3 sequence reads: CASGQVPQETQYF. The CDR3 coding sequence is TGCGCCAGCGGCCAGGTGCCGCAAGAGACCCAGTACTTC.

This clonotype was picked up many times. This sequence joins TRBV24-1 and TRBJ1-2; the D gene is possibly TRBD1 (6 bases). Germline assignment: CDR1 KGHDR and CDR2 SFDVKD. The V end lost 4 bases, the J end lost 2 bases, and 10 bases lay between the germline ends. The CDR3 sequence is 14 residues long. CDR3 coding DNA: TGTGCCACCAGTGACCCGACAGGAAACTATGGCTACACCTTC. This translates into CATSDPTGNYGYTF.

This clonotype has ten or more counts. The gene calls are TRBV2 and TRBJ2-3; 9 bases fit TRBD1. Looked up from germline, CDR1 is SNHLY and CDR2 is FYNNEI. Germline trimming cut 5 bases from V and 4 bases from J; bases unmatched to any gene: 7. There are 15 residues in the CDR3. The CDR3 spells CASSTLGQGPDTQYF. The CDR3 DNA sequence: TGTGCCAGCAGTACCCTGGGACAGGGTCCAGATACGCAGTATTTT.

This clonotype was picked up many times. The chain is built from TRBV19 and TRBJ1-2, with 7 bases that match TRBD1. This CDR3 region has 15 residues. J gave up 4 bases and V 6 bases, and 11 bases lay outside the gene matches. Per germline, CDR1 LNHDA and CDR2 SQIVND (reference sequence). The CDR3 region has the DNA TGTGCCAGTAGGTTCGTTAGGGGGCCGGGCTATGGCTACACCTTC. Its protein is CASRFVRGPGYGYTF.

About this clonotype: This sequence may be a read error, since a much larger clone differs from it by one base. V gene TRBV12-3 or TRBV12-4 combines with J gene TRBJ1-5; D is unresolved. This CDR3 contains 14 residues. V was pared by 1 base and J by 6 bases, with 10 bases between. CDR3 in DNA: TGTGCCAGCAGTTTAGGCTGGGTAGGTCAGCCCCAGCATTTT. This translates into CASSLGWVGQPQHF.

J is TRBJ2-2 and V is TRBV12-3 or TRBV12-4, with no clear D. Trimming removed 1 base from V and 1 base from J, with 4 bases in between. The CDR3 totals 14 residues. The chain's CDR3 is CASSLGQNTGELFF. CDR3 nucleotide sequence: TGTGCCAGCAGTTTAGGTCAGAACACCGGGGAGCTGTTTTTT.

The gene calls are TRBV15 and TRBJ2-1; 8 nucleotides agree with TRBD2. The CDR3 runs 15 residues. Per germline, CDR1 LNHNV and CDR2 YYDKDF (reference sequence). CDR3 nucleotides: TGTGCTGACTGCGGGGGGCGGGGGCCAGGCAATGAGCAGTTCTTC. This sequence encodes CADCGGRGPGNEQFF.

This clonotype has at least ten counts. The chain recombines TRBV3-1 with TRBJ2-7; D ambiguous. The CDR3 consists of 13 residues. The germline V gene encodes CDR1 LGHDT and CDR2 YNNKEL (reference sequence). The V end lost 4 bases, the J end lost 2 bases, and 9 bases lay between the germline ends. The DNA for the CDR3 is TGTGCCAGCAGCCCACGGTTAACCTACGAGCAGTACTTC. It yields the protein CASSPRLTYEQYF.

The rearrangement uses TRBV4-2 and TRBJ2-2; 8 positions agree with TRBD2. Germline V lookup: CDR1 LGHNA, CDR2 YNFKEQ. The length of the CDR3 is 17 residues. V trimming: 1 base; J trimming: 3 bases; junction bases outside the gene matches: 7. The CDR3 DNA follows: TGTGCCAGCAGCCAAGGTGTGGCTAGCGGGTACACCGGGGAGCTGTTTTTT. As protein: CASSQGVASGYTGELFF.

Concerning this clonotype itself: The junction departs from the called germline gene at one end, perhaps through a read error. The chain joins TRBV2 to TRBJ1-1; maybe TRBD1 (5 bases). Germline assignment: CDR1 SNHLY and CDR2 FYNNEI. The CDR3 has 14 amino acids. CDR3 in DNA: TGTGCCAGCAGTTCAGGGATCTTGGACACCGAAGCTTTCTTT. Its protein product is CASSSGILDTEAFF. The complete variable domain, with remaining parts taken from reference TRBV2 and TRBJ1-1, reads EPEVTQTPSHQVTQMGQEVILRCVPISNHLYFYWYRQILGQKVEFLVSFYNNEISEKSEIFDDQFSVERPDGSNFTLKIRSTKLEDSAMYFCASSSGILDTEAFFGQGTRLTVV.

This clonotype was detected ten times or more. The V and J genes are TRBV25-1 and TRBJ2-7, with 7 bases identical to TRBD1. Germline values: CDR1 MGHDK, CDR2 SYGVNS. J was trimmed by 3 bases and V by 6 bases; bases with no gene match: 8. CDR3 length equals 14 residues. CDR3 loop: CASRLTGSNYEQYF. CDR3 sequence (DNA): TGTGCCAGCAGATTGACAGGGAGTAACTACGAGCAGTACTTC.

The rearrangement joins TRBV7-3 to TRBJ2-7, with TRBD1 matching 7 bases. Germline V gene lookup returns CDR1 SGHTA and CDR2 FQGTGA. This CDR3 spans 15 amino acids. V shed 5 bases and J 2 bases; nucleotides not matched to a gene: 9. Here the CDR3 DNA reads TGTGCCAGCAGCGACCAGACAGGGCAAACCTACGAGCAGTACTTC. Translating it yields CASSDQTGQTYEQYF. Full variable domain (rest looked up from reference TRBV7-3 and TRBJ2-7): GAGVSQTPSNKVTEKGKYVELRCDPISGHTALYWYRQSLGQGPEFLIYFQGTGAADDSGLPNDRFFAVRPEGSVSTLKIQRTERGDSAVYLCASSDQTGQTYEQYFGPGTRLTVT.

V and J are TRBV10-3 and TRBJ2-2, with D perhaps being TRBD1 or TRBD2 (6 bases each). V lost 8 bases, J lost 3 bases, and 16 bases lay in between. Germline-derived CDR1 and CDR2 are ENHRY and SYGVKD. The CDR3 covers 15 residues. The CDR3 is CAIAKGGPDTGELFF. DNA for the CDR3: TGTGCCATCGCAAAGGGGGGCCCAGACACCGGGGAGCTGTTTTTT.

The rearrangement joins TRBV7-8 to TRBJ1-1; no clear D gene. This CDR3 comprises 15 residues. V gave up 2 bases and J gave up 7 bases, with 17 bases separating them. Germline V lookup: CDR1 SGHVS, CDR2 FQNEAQ. CDR3 DNA: TGTGCCAGCAGCTTATCTGCAGGACCTTACGGTGAAGCTTTCTTT. It translates to CASSLSAGPYGEAFF.

In this sample, this clonotype turned up many times. The rearrangement joins TRBV14 to TRBJ2-3; D uncertain. The CDR3 covers 13 residues. From germline, CDR1 is SGHDN and CDR2 FVKESK. The ends were cut back, 0 bases at V and 8 bases at J, with 9 bases in the middle. CDR3: CASSQDFEGTQYF. The DNA of the CDR3 is TGTGCCAGCAGCCAAGATTTCGAAGGTACGCAGTATTTT.

This clonotype was seen only a few times. The chain has TRBV4-1 and TRBJ2-3; maybe TRBD1 (7 bases). Germline V gene lookup returns CDR1 MGHRA and CDR2 YSYEKL. CDR3 length equals 14 residues. V dropped 8 bases and J dropped 3 bases, with 15 bases sitting between them. DNA of the CDR3: TGCGCCAGCGGTCAGGGGGGCCTTACAGATACGCAGTATTTT. Its translation is CASGQGGLTDTQYF.

The genes are TRBV7-9 and TRBJ2-7; 9 positions agree with TRBD1. The length of the CDR3 is 15 residues. From germline, CDR1 is SEHNR and CDR2 FQNEAQ (reference sequence). The junction had 7 bases not matched to a gene; V was cut back by 5 bases and J by 2 bases. The CDR3 bases are TGTGCCAGCAGCACCTCCGGGACAGGGACCTACGAGCAGTACTTC. Its translation: CASSTSGTGTYEQYF.

The J gene is TRBJ1-3, the V gene TRBV30; TRBD1 is a possible D gene (5 bases). V was cut by 3 bases and J by 5 bases, with 20 bases left in between. This CDR3 comprises 16 residues. CDR1 and CDR2 from the germline V gene are GTSNPN and SVGIG (reference sequence). This CDR3 is CAWRGQGSRSRNTIYF. The CDR3 DNA is TGTGCCTGGAGAGGACAAGGCTCAAGGAGCAGAAACACCATATATTTT.

The V call is TRBV2, the J call TRBJ2-1; 11 bases agree with TRBD2. Looked up from germline, CDR1 is SNHLY and CDR2 is FYNNEI. The ends lost 4 bases at V and 4 bases at J; junction bases unmatched: 15. The CDR3 has 19 residues. The CDR3: CASSGAGPIPSGGYNEQFF. In DNA, the CDR3 is TGTGCCAGCAGTGGCGCCGGGCCAATTCCTAGCGGGGGGTACAATGAGCAGTTCTTC. Complete variable domain (other parts from reference TRBV2 and TRBJ2-1): EPEVTQTPSHQVTQMGQEVILRCVPISNHLYFYWYRQILGQKVEFLVSFYNNEISEKSEIFDDQFSVERPDGSNFTLKIRSTKLEDSAMYFCASSGAGPIPSGGYNEQFFGPGTRLTVL.

J is TRBJ2-7 and V is TRBV7-8, with 7 bases lining up with TRBD1. Germline V gene sequence: CDR1 SGHVS, CDR2 FQNEAQ. The CDR3 has 14 residues. Trimming removed 5 bases from V and 0 bases from J; junction bases left unmatched: 4. The CDR3 region is CASSPDRFSYEQYF. CDR3 nucleotides: TGTGCCAGCAGCCCGGACAGGTTCTCCTACGAGCAGTACTTC.

The chain combines TRBV5-4 with TRBJ2-1; TRBD2 aligns across 8 bases. The J segment lost 8 bases and the V segment lost 0 bases, leaving 7 bases of the junction unmatched. CDR3 size: 15 residues. Germline V gives CDR1 SGHNT, CDR2 YYREEE (reference sequence). The CDR3 protein is CASSLDFSGIYEQFF. The DNA for the CDR3 is TGTGCCAGCAGCTTGGATTTTAGCGGGATTTATGAGCAGTTCTTC.

The V gene is TRBV7-9, the J gene TRBJ1-1; D not certain. This CDR3 spans 14 amino acids. Germline V gene data show CDR1 as SEHNR and CDR2 as FQNEAQ (reference sequence). Between the trimmed V and J ends, which lost 3 bases and 4 bases, there was a span of 12 bases. The CDR3 DNA reads TGTGCCAGCAGCTTTGGAGGGTTTGTCACTGAAGCTTTCTTT. This gives the protein CASSFGGFVTEAFF.

A few counts support this clonotype. The chain couples TRBV3-1 to TRBJ2-3; TRBD2 is a possible D gene (6 bases). Germline-derived CDR1 and CDR2 are LGHDT and YNNKEL (reference sequence). V lost 3 bases and J lost 0, with 19 bases in between. The CDR3 loop spans 18 amino acids. The CDR3 DNA sequence: TGTGCCAGCAGCCAGAAACTAGCTTTGGGCCCTAGCACAGATACGCAGTATTTT. Its protein product is CASSQKLALGPSTDTQYF.

Of note for this clonotype: This may stem from a read error, because a much larger clone lies one nucleotide away. The rearrangement links TRBV19 to TRBJ1-5; no reliable D call. This CDR3 is built from 13 residues. Per germline, CDR1 LNHDA and CDR2 SQIVND (reference sequence). The CDR3 nucleotides read TGTGCCAGTAGTTTTGGTTTTAATCGGCCCCAGCATTTT. Encoded protein: CASSFGFNRPQHF. Variable domain in full (rest from reference TRBV19 and TRBJ1-5): DGGITQSPKYLFRKEGQNVTLSCEQNLNHDAMYWYRQDPGQGLRLIYYSQIVNDFQKGDIAEGYSVSREKKESFPLTVTSAQKNPTAFYLCASSFGFNRPQHFGDGTRLSIL.

This clonotype was counted a few times. Germline and junction disagree at one end, which may indicate a read error. The V call is TRBV5-1, the J call TRBJ2-2; 11 bases align to TRBD2. The CDR3 extends over 15 amino acids. Germline lookup yields CDR1 SGHRS and CDR2 YFSETQ. The CDR3 region is CAGRGTSGNTGELFF. DNA for the CDR3: TGCGCCGGCAGGGGGACTAGCGGGAACACCGGGGAGCTGTTTTTT.

V is TRBV25-1 and J is TRBJ2-5; tentatively, D is TRBD1 (5 bases). The CDR3 extends over 12 amino acids. V lost 7 bases to trimming and J lost 4 bases, with 10 bases between them. Germline assignment: CDR1 MGHDK and CDR2 SYGVNS. CDR3 bases: TGTGCCAGCATAGGGGAAGGAGAGACCCAGTACTTC. It translates to CASIGEGETQYF. Filled out from reference TRBV25-1 and TRBJ2-5, the complete variable domain reads EADIYQTPRYLVIGTGKKITLECSQTMGHDKMYWYQQDPGMELHLIHYSYGVNSTEKGDLSSESTVSRIRTEHFPLTLESARPSHTSQYLCASIGEGETQYFGPGTRLLVL.

This clonotype was counted many times. The chain carries TRBV10-1 and TRBJ1-1; D is unresolved. Germline assignment: CDR1 WNHNN and CDR2 SYGVQD (reference sequence). CDR3 length equals 13 residues. Trimming stripped 6 bases from V and 2 bases from J, with 10 bases between. The CDR3 loop is CASSPQRNTEAFF. CDR3 coding DNA: TGCGCCAGCAGCCCACAAAGAAACACTGAAGCTTTCTTT.

In its sample, this clonotype was seen many times. The DNA of the CDR3 is TGTGCCAGTAGTATATCCCCGGTTAGCGGGGAGACCCAGTACTTC. Protein product: CASSISPVSGETQYF. The chain employs TRBV19 and TRBJ2-5; 7 bases are a match to TRBD2. CDR3 length: 15 residues. Germline V lookup: CDR1 LNHDA, CDR2 SQIVND (reference sequence). V trimming: 2 bases; J trimming: 5 bases; junction bases outside the gene matches: 8. The whole variable domain, filled in from reference TRBV19 and TRBJ2-5, reads DGGITQSPKYLFRKEGQNVTLSCEQNLNHDAMYWYRQDPGQGLRLIYYSQIVNDFQKGDIAEGYSVSREKKESFPLTVTSAQKNPTAFYLCASSISPVSGETQYFGPGTRLLVL.

This clonotype occurred many times. The V and J genes are TRBV7-2 and TRBJ2-1; D gene uncertain. The CDR3 consists of 16 residues. The germline V gene encodes CDR1 SGHTA and CDR2 FQGNSA. The V and J ends lost 3 bases and 6 bases respectively, with 18 bases between them. The CDR3 DNA reads as TGTGCCAGCAGCTTTTTCGGCAGGACCAATAGCAATGAGCAGTTCTTC. As protein: CASSFFGRTNSNEQFF.